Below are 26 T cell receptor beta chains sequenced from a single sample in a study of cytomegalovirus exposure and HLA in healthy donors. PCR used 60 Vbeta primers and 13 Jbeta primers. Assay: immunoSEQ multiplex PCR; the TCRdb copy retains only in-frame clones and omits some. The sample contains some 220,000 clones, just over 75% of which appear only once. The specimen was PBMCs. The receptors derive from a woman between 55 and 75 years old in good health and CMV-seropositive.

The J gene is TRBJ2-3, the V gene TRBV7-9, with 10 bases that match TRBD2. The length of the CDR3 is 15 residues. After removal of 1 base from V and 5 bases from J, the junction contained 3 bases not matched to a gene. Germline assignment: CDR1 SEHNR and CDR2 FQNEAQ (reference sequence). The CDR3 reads CASSLGSSGRDTQYF. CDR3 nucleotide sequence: TGTGCCAGCAGCTTAGGGTCTAGCGGGAGAGATACGCAGTATTTT. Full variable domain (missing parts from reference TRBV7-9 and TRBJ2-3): DTGVSQNPRHKITKRGQNVTFRCDPISEHNRLYWYRQTLGQGPEFLTYFQNEAQLEKSRLLSDRFSAERPKGSFSTLEIQRTEQGDSAMYLCASSLGSSGRDTQYFGPGTRLTVL.

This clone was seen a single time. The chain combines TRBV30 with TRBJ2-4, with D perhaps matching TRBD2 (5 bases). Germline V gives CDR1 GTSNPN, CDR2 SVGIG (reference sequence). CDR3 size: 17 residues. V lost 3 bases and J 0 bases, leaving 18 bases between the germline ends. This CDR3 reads CAWRAREGSLAKNIQYF. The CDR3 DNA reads TGTGCCTGGAGGGCCAGAGAGGGAAGCTTAGCCAAAAACATTCAGTACTTC. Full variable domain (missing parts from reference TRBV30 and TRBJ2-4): SQTIHQWPATLVQPVGSPLSLECTVEGTSNPNLYWYRQAAGRGLQLLFYSVGIGQISSEVPQNLSASRPQDRQFILSSKKLLLSDSGFYLCAWRAREGSLAKNIQYFGAGTRLSVL.

CDR3 residues: CASSYPGLAGNEQFF. The CDR3 DNA reads as TGTGCCAGCAGCTACCCGGGACTAGCGGGGAATGAGCAGTTCTTC. This chain joins TRBV5-4 and TRBJ2-1; TRBD2 aligns across 13 bases. V lost 3 bases to trimming and J lost 7 bases; unmatched junction nucleotides: 4. Germline-derived CDR1 and CDR2 are SGHNT and YYREEE (reference sequence). The CDR3 has 15 residues. Looking up the rest from reference TRBV5-4 and TRBJ2-1 gives the full variable domain: ETGVTQSPTHLIKTRGQQVTLRCSSQSGHNTVSWYQQALGQGPQFIFQYYREEENGRGNFPPRFSGLQFPNYSSELNVNALELDDSALYLCASSYPGLAGNEQFFGPGTRLTVL.

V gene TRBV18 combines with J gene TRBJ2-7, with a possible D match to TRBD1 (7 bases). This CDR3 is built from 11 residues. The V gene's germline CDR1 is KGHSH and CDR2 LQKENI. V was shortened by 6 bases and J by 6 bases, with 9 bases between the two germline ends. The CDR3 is CASSQGGEQYF. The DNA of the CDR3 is TGTGCCAGCTCCCAGGGGGGCGAGCAGTACTTC. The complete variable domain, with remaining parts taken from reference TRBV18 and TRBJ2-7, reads NAGVMQNPRHLVRRRGQEARLRCSPMKGHSHVYWYRQLPEEGLKFMVYLQKENIIDESGMPKERFSAEFPKEGPSILRIQQVVRGDSAAYFCASSQGGEQYFGPGTRLTVT.

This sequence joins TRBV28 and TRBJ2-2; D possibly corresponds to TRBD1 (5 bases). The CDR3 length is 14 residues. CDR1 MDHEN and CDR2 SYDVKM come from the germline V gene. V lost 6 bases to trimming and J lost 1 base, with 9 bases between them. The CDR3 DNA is TGTGCCAGCAGGCCAACAGGGAACACCGGGGAGCTGTTTTTT. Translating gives CASRPTGNTGELFF.

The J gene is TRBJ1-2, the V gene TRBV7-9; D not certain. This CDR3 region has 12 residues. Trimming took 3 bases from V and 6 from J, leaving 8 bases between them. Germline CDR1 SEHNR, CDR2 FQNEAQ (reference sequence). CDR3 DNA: TGTGCCAGCAGCTTGGGCCAGAATGGCTACACCTTC. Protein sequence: CASSLGQNGYTF.

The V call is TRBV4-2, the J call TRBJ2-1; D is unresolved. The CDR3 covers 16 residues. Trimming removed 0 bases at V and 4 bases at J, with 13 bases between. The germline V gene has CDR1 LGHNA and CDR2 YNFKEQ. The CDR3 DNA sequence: TGTGCCAGCAGCCAAGAGCGGAGCTCGAAGTACAATGAGCAGTTCTTC. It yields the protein CASSQERSSKYNEQFF.

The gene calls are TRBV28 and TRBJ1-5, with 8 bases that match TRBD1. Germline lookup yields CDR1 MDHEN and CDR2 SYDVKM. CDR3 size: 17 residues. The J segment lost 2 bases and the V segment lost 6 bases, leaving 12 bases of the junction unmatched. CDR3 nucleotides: TGTGCCAGCAGCCGGGACAGGCCAGGGGTCGGCAATCAGCCCCAGCATTTT. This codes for CASSRDRPGVGNQPQHF.

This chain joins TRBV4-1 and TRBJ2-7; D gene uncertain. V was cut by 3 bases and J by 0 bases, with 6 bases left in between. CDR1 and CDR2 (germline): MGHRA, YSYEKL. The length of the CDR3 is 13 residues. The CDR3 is CASSQASSYEQYF. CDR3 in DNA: TGCGCCAGCAGCCAGGCTAGCTCCTACGAGCAGTACTTC.

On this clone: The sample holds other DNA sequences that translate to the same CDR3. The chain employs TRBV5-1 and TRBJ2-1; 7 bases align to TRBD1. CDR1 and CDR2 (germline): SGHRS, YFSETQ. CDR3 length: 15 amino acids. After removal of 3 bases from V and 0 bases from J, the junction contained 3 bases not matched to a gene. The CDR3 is CASSSTGLSYNEQFF. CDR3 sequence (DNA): TGCGCCAGCAGCTCGACAGGGCTCTCCTACAATGAGCAGTTCTTC.

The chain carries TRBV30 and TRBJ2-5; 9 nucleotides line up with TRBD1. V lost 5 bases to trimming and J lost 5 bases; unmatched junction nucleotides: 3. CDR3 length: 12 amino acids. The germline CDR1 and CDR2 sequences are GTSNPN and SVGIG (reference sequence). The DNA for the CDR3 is TGTGCCTGGCGAGGACAGGGGGAGACCCAGTACTTC. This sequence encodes CAWRGQGETQYF.

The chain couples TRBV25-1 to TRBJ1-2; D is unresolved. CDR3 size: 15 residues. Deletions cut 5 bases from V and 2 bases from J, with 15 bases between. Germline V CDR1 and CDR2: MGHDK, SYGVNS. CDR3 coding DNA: TGTGCCAGCAGTCCCTTGGAGAACAAGAACTATGGCTACACCTTC. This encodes CASSPLENKNYGYTF.

This chain's CDR3 is CASSLVAGDEKNEQFF. CDR3 nucleotides: TGCGCCAGCAGCTTGGTGGCGGGGGACGAGAAAAATGAGCAGTTCTTC. This chain links TRBV5-1 with TRBJ2-1; 7 bases map to TRBD2. Germline V lookup: CDR1 SGHRS, CDR2 YFSETQ. This CDR3 spans 16 amino acids. V dropped 0 bases and J dropped 7; count of bases not matched to a gene: 10.

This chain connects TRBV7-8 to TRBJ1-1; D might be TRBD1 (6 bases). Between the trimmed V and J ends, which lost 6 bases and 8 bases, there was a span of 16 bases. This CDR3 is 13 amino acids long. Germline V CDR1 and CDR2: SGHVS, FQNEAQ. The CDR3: CASRRTITGEAFF. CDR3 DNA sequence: TGTGCCAGCAGGCGCACGATAACAGGGGAAGCTTTCTTT.

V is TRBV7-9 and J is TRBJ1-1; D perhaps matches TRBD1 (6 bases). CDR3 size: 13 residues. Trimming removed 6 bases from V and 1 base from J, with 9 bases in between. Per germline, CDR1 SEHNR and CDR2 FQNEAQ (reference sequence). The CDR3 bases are TGTGCCAGCAGACGGGACACGAACACTGAAGCTTTCTTT. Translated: CASRRDTNTEAFF.

CDR3 amino acids: CASSEVRDSTDTQYF. The CDR3 DNA sequence: TGTGCCAGCAGTGAAGTGCGTGATAGCACAGATACGCAGTATTTT. V and J are TRBV25-1 and TRBJ2-3; D gene uncertain. Trimming left V 2 bases short and J 0 bases short, with 9 bases between. The germline V gene has CDR1 MGHDK and CDR2 SYGVNS. The CDR3 sequence is 15 residues long.

This CDR3 reads CASSLWSGDSGANVLTF. The CDR3 DNA is TGTGCCAGCAGTTTATGGTCAGGGGACTCTGGGGCCAACGTCCTGACTTTC. V gene TRBV27 combines with J gene TRBJ2-6; D might be TRBD1 (6 bases). The length of the CDR3 is 17 residues. Trimming left V 1 base short and J 0 bases short, with 10 bases between. Per germline, CDR1 MNHEY and CDR2 SMNVEV (reference sequence).

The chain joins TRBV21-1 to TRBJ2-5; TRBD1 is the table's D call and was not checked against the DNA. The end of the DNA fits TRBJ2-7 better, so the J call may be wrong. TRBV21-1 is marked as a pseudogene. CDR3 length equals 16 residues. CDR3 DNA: TGTGCCAGCAGCATGAAGGGACAGGGAAGCTCCTACGAGCAGTACTTC. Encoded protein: CASSMKGQGSSYEQYF.

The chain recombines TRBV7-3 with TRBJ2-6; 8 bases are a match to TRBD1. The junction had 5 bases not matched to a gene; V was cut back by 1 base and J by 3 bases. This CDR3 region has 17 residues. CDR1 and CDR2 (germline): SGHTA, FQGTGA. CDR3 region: CASSLNNRGNGANVLTF. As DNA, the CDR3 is TGTGCCAGCAGCTTAAATAACAGGGGGAATGGGGCCAACGTCCTGACTTTC. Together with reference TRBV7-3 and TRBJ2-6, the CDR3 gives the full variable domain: GAGVSQTPSNKVTEKGKYVELRCDPISGHTALYWYRQSLGQGPEFLIYFQGTGAADDSGLPNDRFFAVRPEGSVSTLKIQRTERGDSAVYLCASSLNNRGNGANVLTFGAGSRLTVL.

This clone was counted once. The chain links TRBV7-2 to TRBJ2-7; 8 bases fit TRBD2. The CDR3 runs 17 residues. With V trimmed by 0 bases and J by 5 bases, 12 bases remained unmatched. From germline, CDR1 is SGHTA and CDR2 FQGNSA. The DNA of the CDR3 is TGTGCCAGCAGCTTAGCGCATCGGGGGGGCCTTCTACACGAGCAGTACTTC. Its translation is CASSLAHRGGLLHEQYF.

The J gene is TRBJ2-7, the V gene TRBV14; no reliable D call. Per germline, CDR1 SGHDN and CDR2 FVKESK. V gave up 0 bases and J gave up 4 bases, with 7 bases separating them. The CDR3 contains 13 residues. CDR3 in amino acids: CASSQDRRYEQYF. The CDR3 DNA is TGTGCCAGCAGCCAAGATCGGAGATACGAGCAGTACTTC.

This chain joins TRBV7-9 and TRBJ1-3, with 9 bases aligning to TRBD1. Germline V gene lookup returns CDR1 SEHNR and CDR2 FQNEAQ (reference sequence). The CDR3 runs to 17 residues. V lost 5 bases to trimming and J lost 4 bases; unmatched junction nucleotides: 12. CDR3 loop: CASSLRRDRDSGNTIYF. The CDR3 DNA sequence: TGTGCCAGCAGCCTTAGGAGGGACAGGGATTCCGGAAACACCATATATTTT.

CDR3 coding DNA: TGTGCCAGCAGCTTAGGGACAGGGAATTCACCCCTCCACTTT. Translating it yields CASSLGTGNSPLHF. V and J are TRBV11-2 and TRBJ1-6; 8 bases map to TRBD1. The CDR3 length is 14 residues. Germline CDR1 is SGHAT and CDR2 is FQNNGV. The junction had 0 bases not matched to a gene; V was cut back by 1 base and J by 7 bases.

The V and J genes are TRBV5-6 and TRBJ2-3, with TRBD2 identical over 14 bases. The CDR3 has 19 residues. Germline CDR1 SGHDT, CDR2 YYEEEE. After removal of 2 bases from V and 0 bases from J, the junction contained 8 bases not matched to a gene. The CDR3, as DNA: TGTGCCAGCAGCTTATCCGGGACTAGCGGGAGTCCCAGCACAGATACGCAGTATTTT. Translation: CASSLSGTSGSPSTDTQYF.

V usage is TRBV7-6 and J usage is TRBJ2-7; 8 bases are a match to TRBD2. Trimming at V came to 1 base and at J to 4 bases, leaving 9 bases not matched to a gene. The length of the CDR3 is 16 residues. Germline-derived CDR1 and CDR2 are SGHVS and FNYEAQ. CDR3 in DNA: TGTGCCAGCAGCTTAGGGCCGGCGGGACTAGAGTACGAGCAGTACTTC. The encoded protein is CASSLGPAGLEYEQYF. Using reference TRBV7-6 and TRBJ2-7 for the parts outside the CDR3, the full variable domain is GAGVSQSPRYKVTKRGQDVALRCDPISGHVSLYWYRQALGQGPEFLTYFNYEAQQDKSGLPNDRFSAERPEGSISTLTIQRTEQRDSAMYRCASSLGPAGLEYEQYFGPGTRLTVT.

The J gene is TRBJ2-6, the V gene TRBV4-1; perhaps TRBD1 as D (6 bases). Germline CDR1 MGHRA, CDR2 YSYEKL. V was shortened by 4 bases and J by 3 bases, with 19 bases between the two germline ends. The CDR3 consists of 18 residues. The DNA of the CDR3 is TGCGCCAGCAGCCGCATGGGGACACTGGGCCTTGGGGCCAACGTCCTGACTTTC. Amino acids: CASSRMGTLGLGANVLTF.